Listed below are T cell receptor beta chains from one sample, sequenced in a study of shared clonotypes between healthy human individuals. The repertoire was sequenced with immunoSEQ multiplex PCR; TCRdb's copy has only in-frame clones and lacks some. Here the sample spans approximately 500,000 clones, about four fifths being singletons. Sequencing used PBMCs. These receptors all stem from a woman aged 40 to 50 in good health. Some clones in this sample may be carry-over from other donors' samples. Both conserved end residues are part of each CDR3. The order of the fields is D gene, J gene, V gene, CDR3 protein. D genes are given only for firm matches.

d_gene: TRBD1; j_gene: TRBJ2-1; v_gene: TRBV6-5; CDR3aa: CASSSGQGRDNEQFF
d_gene: NA; j_gene: TRBJ2-5; v_gene: TRBV28; CDR3aa: CASSLGGVGETQYF
d_gene: TRBD1; j_gene: NA; v_gene: TRBV10-3; CDR3aa: CAISEAQGAGYEQYF
d_gene: TRBD1; j_gene: TRBJ1-5; v_gene: TRBV30; CDR3aa: CAWSAPGQGYQPQHF
d_gene: TRBD2; j_gene: TRBJ2-2; v_gene: TRBV9; CDR3aa: CASSGSGSVSGELFF
d_gene: TRBD1; j_gene: TRBJ2-7; v_gene: TRBV7-3; CDR3aa: CASSLRDSYEQYF
d_gene: NA; j_gene: TRBJ2-5; v_gene: TRBV9; CDR3aa: CASSVGTDKETQYF
d_gene: NA; j_gene: TRBJ2-2; v_gene: TRBV9; CDR3aa: CASSVGPANTGELFF
d_gene: NA; j_gene: TRBJ2-6; v_gene: TRBV5-4; CDR3aa: CASSRDGNSGANVLTF
d_gene: NA; j_gene: TRBJ1-2; v_gene: TRBV7-2; CDR3aa: CASSLESGYYGYTF
d_gene: TRBD1; j_gene: TRBJ1-5; v_gene: TRBV19; CDR3aa: CASSQQGNQPQHF
d_gene: TRBD1; j_gene: TRBJ2-7; v_gene: TRBV5-1; CDR3aa: CASRISGQGFSEQYF
d_gene: TRBD1; j_gene: TRBJ2-5; v_gene: TRBV5-1; CDR3aa: CASSLSGTAPETQYF
d_gene: NA; j_gene: TRBJ2-2; v_gene: TRBV27; CDR3aa: CASSLGVVGGRPAGELFF
d_gene: NA; j_gene: TRBJ2-2; v_gene: TRBV18; CDR3aa: CASSPPLGTGELFF
d_gene: NA; j_gene: TRBJ2-1; v_gene: TRBV30; CDR3aa: CAWSRGLGESYNEQFF
d_gene: TRBD2; j_gene: TRBJ2-1; v_gene: TRBV9; CDR3aa: CASSGGTSGTSGQFF
d_gene: NA; j_gene: TRBJ2-2; v_gene: TRBV7-9; CDR3aa: CASSSSRELFF
d_gene: NA; j_gene: TRBJ2-2; v_gene: TRBV7-3; CDR3aa: CASSPDRNTGELFF
d_gene: TRBD1; j_gene: TRBJ2-5; v_gene: TRBV25-1; CDR3aa: CASSEQDRGQETQYF
d_gene: TRBD2; j_gene: TRBJ2-2; v_gene: TRBV6-6; CDR3aa: CASDAGVYTGELFF
d_gene: TRBD1; j_gene: TRBJ1-1; v_gene: TRBV29-1; CDR3aa: CSVDNRGTEAFF
d_gene: NA; j_gene: TRBJ2-5; v_gene: TRBV11-2; CDR3aa: CASSDLVPQETQYF
d_gene: NA; j_gene: TRBJ2-1; v_gene: TRBV7-3; CDR3aa: CASSLTASSYNEQFF
d_gene: NA; j_gene: TRBJ2-2; v_gene: TRBV19; CDR3aa: CASSRSVAANTGELFF
d_gene: TRBD2; j_gene: TRBJ2-7; v_gene: TRBV5-4; CDR3aa: CASRLAGDVGDEQYF
d_gene: NA; j_gene: TRBJ2-4; v_gene: TRBV5-8; CDR3aa: CASSLVRQHLAKNIQYF
d_gene: TRBD1; j_gene: TRBJ2-4; v_gene: TRBV28; CDR3aa: CASSSGTGKSPVKNIQYF
d_gene: NA; j_gene: TRBJ2-1; v_gene: TRBV19; CDR3aa: CASSWSRWHEQFF
d_gene: NA; j_gene: TRBJ2-6; v_gene: TRBV7-8; CDR3aa: CASSKGLPQSRANVLTF
d_gene: NA; j_gene: TRBJ2-1; v_gene: TRBV6-1; CDR3aa: CASSGGGTAGHNEQFF
d_gene: NA; j_gene: TRBJ2-5; v_gene: TRBV2; CDR3aa: CASSRGTQYF
d_gene: NA; j_gene: TRBJ2-1; v_gene: TRBV2; CDR3aa: CASSEGDYNEQFF
d_gene: NA; j_gene: TRBJ1-4; v_gene: TRBV6-5; CDR3aa: CASSRQVAEGEKLFF
d_gene: NA; j_gene: TRBJ2-5; v_gene: TRBV7-3; CDR3aa: CASSFDQLETQYF
d_gene: TRBD1; j_gene: TRBJ2-7; v_gene: TRBV6-6; CDR3aa: CASSYRPGTGGEQYF
d_gene: NA; j_gene: TRBJ1-2; v_gene: TRBV4-3; CDR3aa: CASSQDDRSGYTF
d_gene: TRBD2; j_gene: TRBJ2-7; v_gene: TRBV19; CDR3aa: CASSWTSGQHIYEQYF
d_gene: NA; j_gene: TRBJ2-7; v_gene: TRBV21-1; CDR3aa: CASSILAGGSYEQYF
d_gene: TRBD2; j_gene: TRBJ2-7; v_gene: TRBV5-1; CDR3aa: CASPPLGLAGGPSSYEQYF
d_gene: NA; j_gene: TRBJ2-7; v_gene: TRBV6-5; CDR3aa: CASSYRDESSYEQYF
d_gene: NA; j_gene: TRBJ2-5; v_gene: TRBV10-3; CDR3aa: CAISDREETQYF
d_gene: NA; j_gene: TRBJ1-3; v_gene: TRBV2; CDR3aa: CASSEGYSGNTIYF
d_gene: TRBD2; j_gene: TRBJ2-7; v_gene: TRBV18; CDR3aa: CASSPPGLAGTIGEQYF
d_gene: TRBD1; j_gene: TRBJ2-7; v_gene: TRBV5-8; CDR3aa: CASSLGDSTYEQYF
d_gene: NA; j_gene: TRBJ2-1; v_gene: TRBV13; CDR3aa: CASSLGQGLNEQFF
d_gene: TRBD1; j_gene: TRBJ1-5; v_gene: TRBV4-1; CDR3aa: CASSQMGQAYNQPQHF
d_gene: NA; j_gene: TRBJ2-3; v_gene: TRBV10-2; CDR3aa: CASSLFRDDTQYF
d_gene: TRBD2; j_gene: TRBJ2-1; v_gene: TRBV9; CDR3aa: CASSAAGAPNNEQFF
d_gene: NA; j_gene: TRBJ2-3; v_gene: TRBV5-1; CDR3aa: CASSLEGRADTQYF
d_gene: TRBD2; j_gene: TRBJ2-5; v_gene: TRBV7-6; CDR3aa: CASSLLPLGLAGGSQETQYF
d_gene: TRBD2; j_gene: TRBJ2-3; v_gene: TRBV5-8; CDR3aa: CASSLGGLAGPTDTQYF
d_gene: TRBD2; j_gene: TRBJ2-3; v_gene: TRBV19; CDR3aa: CASSLTSGRADTQYF
d_gene: TRBD2; j_gene: TRBJ2-1; v_gene: TRBV7-2; CDR3aa: CASSFGLAGGGEQFF
d_gene: NA; j_gene: TRBJ1-4; v_gene: TRBV4-3; CDR3aa: CASSQSHSNEKLFF